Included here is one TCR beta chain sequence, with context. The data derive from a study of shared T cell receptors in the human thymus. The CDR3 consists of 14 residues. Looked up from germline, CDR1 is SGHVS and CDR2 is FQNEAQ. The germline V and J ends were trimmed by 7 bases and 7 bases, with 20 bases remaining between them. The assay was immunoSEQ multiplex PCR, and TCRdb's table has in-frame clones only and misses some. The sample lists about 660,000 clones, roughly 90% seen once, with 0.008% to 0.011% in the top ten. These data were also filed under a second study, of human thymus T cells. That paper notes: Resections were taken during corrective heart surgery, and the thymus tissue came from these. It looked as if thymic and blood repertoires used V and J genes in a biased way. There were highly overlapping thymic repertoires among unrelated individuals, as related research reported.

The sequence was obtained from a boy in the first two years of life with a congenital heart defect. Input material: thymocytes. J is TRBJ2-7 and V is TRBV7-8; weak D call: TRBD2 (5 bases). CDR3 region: CASTSSPFGGEQYF. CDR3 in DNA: TGTGCCAGCACCTCGTCCCCTTTTGGAGGTGAGCAGTACTTC.